The 27 T cell receptor beta chains in this list originate from one sample, sequenced in a study of CXCR3-negative and CXCR3-positive naive CD8 T cells. Libraries of TRB cDNA were made by 5' RACE and carried UMIs. For each CDR3 protein, TCRdb gives one entry from its re-call of the 5' RACE reads, without DNA. The sample's table shows fewer than 95,000 distinct CDR3 sequences. The specimen was naive CXCR3- CD8+ T cells from blood. Regarding subset: CD45RO-CCR7+CD27+CD95- naive CD8+ T cells lacking CXCR3 (TNR3-). The receptors derive from a human donor in good health. Some clones in this sample may be carry-over from other donors' samples.

This chain uses TRBV14 with TRBJ2-1; TCRdb designates TRBD2, a call that cannot be tested without DNA. The CDR3 length is 18 residues. From germline, CDR1 is SGHDN and CDR2 FVKESK. This CDR3 is CASSQDRGLLPTYNEQFF.

The chain employs TRBV6-5 and TRBJ1-1; TCRdb proposes TRBD1, but this gene call is untestable without DNA. CDR3 length: 15 amino acids. Germline loops: CDR1 MNHEY, CDR2 SVGAGI. CDR3 loop: CASTPGSGVLTEAFF.

This chain connects TRBV29-1 to TRBJ2-3; TCRdb returns TRBD2, unconfirmable since there is no DNA. CDR3 length: 15 amino acids. From germline, CDR1 is SQVTM and CDR2 ANQGSEA. The CDR3 loop reads CSVEDWEAQPDTQYF.

The V and J genes are TRBV7-3 and TRBJ2-1; the D call from TCRdb, TRBD1, cannot be confirmed without DNA. The CDR3 sequence is 18 residues long. Germline CDR1 is SGHTA and CDR2 is FQGTGA. CDR3 loop: CASSLNPLIAGATDYQFF. The variable domain in full, completed from reference TRBV7-3 and TRBJ2-1, reads GAGVSQTPSNKVTEKGKYVELRCDPISGHTALYWYRQSLGQGPEFLIYFQGTGAADDSGLPNDRFFAVRPEGSVSTLKIQRTERGDSAVYLCASSLNPLIAGATDYQFFGPGTRLTVL.

The chain's CDR3 is CASSLEMGLTYEQYF. The gene calls are TRBV11-2 and TRBJ2-7; TCRdb names TRBD1, which stays unverified in the absence of DNA. The CDR3 is made up of 15 amino acids. Germline CDR1 is SGHAT and CDR2 is FQNNGV.

The chain combines TRBV30 with TRBJ1-2. Germline V gives CDR1 GTSNPN, CDR2 SVGIG (reference sequence). The CDR3 contains 12 residues. This CDR3 is CAWSYTVIGYTF.

The chain uses TRBV15 and TRBJ1-1. CDR3 length: 13 amino acids. CDR1 LNHNV and CDR2 YYDKDF come from the germline V gene (reference sequence). The CDR3 spells CATSRPLFAEAFF.

J is TRBJ2-1 and V is TRBV2; TCRdb proposes TRBD2, but this gene call is untestable without DNA. CDR3 length: 13 residues. Looked up from germline, CDR1 is SNHLY and CDR2 is FYNNEI. The CDR3 here is CASRRLTSGPSFF.

The chain carries TRBV20-1 and TRBJ2-7; TCRdb picks TRBD1, but there is no DNA to check that call. From germline, CDR1 is DFQATT and CDR2 SNEGSKA (reference sequence). The length of the CDR3 is 15 residues. The CDR3 spells CSARESEGGPYEQYF.

The CDR3 sequence is CASSSGREDNEQFF. The rearrangement links TRBV11-3 to TRBJ2-1; TCRdb selects TRBD2, and the lack of DNA leaves this call unchecked. In germline, CDR1 is SGHNT, CDR2 YENEEA. The CDR3 is made up of 14 amino acids.

The chain has TRBV7-2 and TRBJ2-7; TCRdb designates TRBD1, a call that cannot be tested without DNA. The CDR3 extends over 14 amino acids. Germline V gene lookup returns CDR1 SGHTA and CDR2 FQGNSA. This CDR3 reads CASSLSPGSYEQYF.

V gene TRBV29-1 combines with J gene TRBJ2-5; TCRdb's assignment of TRBD1 cannot be checked, as there is no DNA. The germline V gene encodes CDR1 SQVTM and CDR2 ANQGSEA. The CDR3 totals 13 residues. The CDR3 spells CSVVPLALETQYF.

The V and J genes are TRBV13 and TRBJ2-4; there is no DNA to check the TCRdb D call of TRBD1. CDR1 and CDR2 (germline): PRHDT, FYEKMQ (reference sequence). The CDR3 covers 14 residues. The CDR3 is CASSLGSQENIQYF.

CDR3 sequence: CASSPMPGGTTDTQYF. The chain has TRBV28 and TRBJ2-3; TCRdb indicates TRBD1, and absent DNA this call remains unverified. CDR1 is MDHEN and CDR2 is SYDVKM in the germline V gene. The CDR3 runs 16 residues.

V and J are TRBV12-3 or TRBV12-4 and TRBJ2-1; TCRdb calls TRBD2, which cannot be checked without DNA. This CDR3 is 17 amino acids long. This CDR3 is CASSLWTSGGLYNEQFF.

The V and J genes are TRBV29-1 and TRBJ1-5; TCRdb gives TRBD1 as the D gene, but with no DNA this cannot be confirmed. Germline lookup yields CDR1 SQVTM and CDR2 ANQGSEA. The CDR3 contains 14 residues. The CDR3 loop is CSVWDSTGIQPQHF.

The V and J genes are TRBV5-1 and TRBJ1-2; TCRdb's D call of TRBD1 is untestable without DNA. The V gene's germline CDR1 is SGHRS and CDR2 YFSETQ. This CDR3 region has 14 residues. The CDR3 region is CASSLATGNYGYTF. Complete variable domain (other parts from reference TRBV5-1 and TRBJ1-2): KAGVTQTPRYLIKTRGQQVTLSCSPISGHRSVSWYQQTPGQGLQFLFEYFSETQRNKGNFPGRFSGRQFSNSRSEMNVSTLELGDSALYLCASSLATGNYGYTFGSGTRLTVV.

The rearrangement joins TRBV6-5 to TRBJ2-3; TCRdb picks TRBD2, but there is no DNA to check that call. CDR1 MNHEY and CDR2 SVGAGI come from the germline V gene. CDR3 length: 16 amino acids. This chain's CDR3 is CASSSSGTGIADTQYF.

The chain links TRBV20-1 to TRBJ1-5; TCRdb proposes TRBD1, but this gene call is untestable without DNA. From germline, CDR1 is DFQATT and CDR2 SNEGSKA (reference sequence). This CDR3 comprises 14 residues. Here the CDR3 reads CSARMAGGDQPQHF.

The CDR3 sequence is CSVFSEGRELFF. The gene calls are TRBV29-1 and TRBJ2-2; TCRdb outputs TRBD2, but without DNA this stays unchecked. The CDR3 extends over 12 amino acids. The germline V gene encodes CDR1 SQVTM and CDR2 ANQGSEA.

V usage is TRBV30 and J usage is TRBJ2-7; TCRdb names TRBD1, which stays unverified in the absence of DNA. Germline loops: CDR1 GTSNPN, CDR2 SVGIG (reference sequence). This CDR3 contains 14 residues. CDR3 residues: CAWSLWDRGYEQYF.

This rearrangement joins TRBV15 to TRBJ2-3. CDR1 LNHNV and CDR2 YYDKDF come from the germline V gene (reference sequence). The CDR3 has 14 amino acids. The CDR3 protein is CATRRAVSTDTQYF. The full variable domain, with the rest looked up from reference TRBV15 and TRBJ2-3, is DAMVIQNPRYQVTQFGKPVTLSCSQTLNHNVMYWYQQKSSQAPKLLFHYYDKDFNNEADTPDNFQSRRPNTSFCFLDIRSPGLGDTAMYLCATRRAVSTDTQYFGPGTRLTVL.

The chain combines TRBV12-3 or TRBV12-4 with TRBJ2-7; with no DNA, the TCRdb D assignment of TRBD2 cannot be verified. This CDR3 is built from 15 residues. The CDR3 spells CASSLLRDGDYEQYF.

This chain uses TRBV28 with TRBJ2-7; TCRdb's D gene call, TRBD1, goes unchecked for lack of DNA. Germline assignment: CDR1 MDHEN and CDR2 SYDVKM. This CDR3 has 14 residues. The CDR3 is CASSWTGELYEQYF.

V usage is TRBV29-1 and J usage is TRBJ1-1; lacking DNA, the TRBD1 call made by TCRdb goes unchecked. The CDR3 is made up of 12 amino acids. Germline assignment: CDR1 SQVTM and CDR2 ANQGSEA. CDR3 sequence reads: CSVEGVSTEAFF.

The genes are TRBV3-1 and TRBJ2-7. Per the germline V gene, CDR1 is LGHDT and CDR2 is YNNKEL (reference sequence). The CDR3 contains 13 residues. CDR3 protein: CASSQRGNDEQYF.

This chain connects TRBV5-1 to TRBJ2-7; TCRdb selects TRBD2, and the lack of DNA leaves this call unchecked. The CDR3 covers 15 residues. Germline V gives CDR1 SGHRS, CDR2 YFSETQ. The CDR3 protein is CASSLVGLAGVEQYF.